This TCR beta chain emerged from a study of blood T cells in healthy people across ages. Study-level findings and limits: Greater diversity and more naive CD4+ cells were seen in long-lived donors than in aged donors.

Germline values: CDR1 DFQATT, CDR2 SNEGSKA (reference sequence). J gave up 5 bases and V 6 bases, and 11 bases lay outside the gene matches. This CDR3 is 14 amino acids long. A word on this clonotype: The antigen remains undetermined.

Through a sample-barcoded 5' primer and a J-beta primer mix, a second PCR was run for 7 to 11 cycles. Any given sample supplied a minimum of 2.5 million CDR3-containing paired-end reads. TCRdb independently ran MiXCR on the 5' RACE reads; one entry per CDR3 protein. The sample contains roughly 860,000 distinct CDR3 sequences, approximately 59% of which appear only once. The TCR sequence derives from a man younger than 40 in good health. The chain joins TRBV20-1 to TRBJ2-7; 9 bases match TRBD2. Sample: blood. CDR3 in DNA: TGCAGTGCCCTACTAGCGGGCGGTCTCGACGAGCAGTACTTC. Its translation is CSALLAGGLDEQYF.